These 27 T cell receptor beta chains came from one sample sequenced in a study of blood T cell repertoires in COVID-19. The data were produced by immunoSEQ multiplex PCR, yet TCRdb's version contains in-frame clones alone and is incomplete. This sample has over 130,000 clones, with roughly 80% found just once. Sequences were obtained from peripheral blood. The source of these receptors is a man aged 45-65 years with acute or convalescent COVID-19.

This chain joins TRBV12-3 or TRBV12-4 and TRBJ1-5; TRBD1 is a possible D gene (6 bases). The CDR3 is 13 amino acids. V gave up 6 bases and J gave up 7 bases, with 13 bases separating them. The CDR3 sequence is CASSWDIRQPQHF. CDR3 coding DNA: TGTGCCAGCAGCTGGGACATCCGGCAGCCCCAGCATTTT.

This clone showed up many times. This rearrangement joins TRBV19 to TRBJ1-5; the match to TRBD1 covers 9 bases. Unmatched junction bases numbered 7, after V lost 5 bases and J lost 5 bases. CDR3 length equals 15 residues. Germline loops: CDR1 LNHDA, CDR2 SQIVND (reference sequence). The CDR3: CASSEPGQGHQPQHF. The DNA for the CDR3 is TGTGCCAGTAGTGAACCGGGACAGGGACATCAGCCCCAGCATTTT.

The gene calls are TRBV6-5 and TRBJ1-6; no firm D call. This CDR3 is built from 14 residues. Trimming shortened V by 7 bases and J by 0 bases, and 7 bases separated the two germline ends. Germline V gene sequence: CDR1 MNHEY, CDR2 SVGAGI. The CDR3 DNA reads as TGTGCCAGCACGACGGGCTCCTATAATTCACCCCTCCACTTT. Protein: CASTTGSYNSPLHF.

This chain connects TRBV27 to TRBJ2-7, with 7 nucleotides matching TRBD2. The CDR3 sequence is 14 residues long. V lost 1 base, J lost 5 bases, and 5 bases stayed unmatched. Germline assignment: CDR1 MNHEY and CDR2 SMNVEV (reference sequence). This chain's CDR3 is CASSLLAGVDEQYF. The DNA for the CDR3 is TGTGCCAGCAGTTTATTGGCGGGGGTTGACGAGCAGTACTTC.

V gene TRBV5-1 combines with J gene TRBJ1-2; D possibly corresponds to TRBD1 (6 bases). Trimming left V 0 bases short and J 5 bases short, with 11 bases between. CDR1 is SGHRS, CDR2 YFSETQ, per germline. This CDR3 is 14 amino acids long. The CDR3 DNA follows: TGCGCCAGCAGCTTGGGGGACATTGCTTATGGCTACACCTTC. It codes for CASSLGDIAYGYTF.

The V gene is TRBV3-1 (or the pseudogene TRBV3-2), the J gene TRBJ1-5; 9 nucleotides match TRBD1. The J segment lost 2 bases and the V segment lost 2 bases, leaving 4 bases of the junction unmatched. The CDR3 sequence is 16 residues long. Germline V gene sequence: CDR1 LGHDT, CDR2 YNNKEL (reference sequence). This CDR3 is CASSQSDRGGNQPQHF. DNA of the CDR3: TGTGCCAGCAGCCAATCGGACAGGGGTGGCAATCAGCCCCAGCATTTT.

The CDR3 DNA reads as TGTGCCAGCAGTGAAGAGGGAGGGTACTCACCCCTCCACTTT. Residues: CASSEEGGYSPLHF. The rearrangement joins TRBV2 to TRBJ1-6; D remains ambiguous. The V gene's germline CDR1 is SNHLY and CDR2 FYNNEI. The ends were cut back, 1 base at V and 10 bases at J, with 11 bases in the middle. CDR3 length: 14 residues.

This clone was seen a single time. J is TRBJ1-3 and V is TRBV5-1; D unclear. This CDR3 region has 14 residues. Germline V lookup: CDR1 SGHRS, CDR2 YFSETQ. Trimming left V 0 bases short and J 0 bases short, with 4 bases between. In nucleotides, the CDR3 is TGCGCCAGCAGCTTGGCAGACTCTGGAAACACCATATATTTT. Protein: CASSLADSGNTIYF.

V is TRBV28 and J is TRBJ1-5, with 7 bases lining up with TRBD1. The junction had 12 bases not matched to a gene; V was cut back by 1 base and J by 3 bases. This CDR3 region has 18 residues. CDR1 is MDHEN and CDR2 is SYDVKM in the germline V gene. The CDR3 loop reads CASSLYFQGVTNNQPQHF. CDR3 bases: TGTGCCAGCAGTTTATATTTCCAGGGGGTTACTAACAATCAGCCCCAGCATTTT.

This rearrangement joins TRBV30 to TRBJ1-2; the match to TRBD1 covers 8 bases. Germline values: CDR1 GTSNPN, CDR2 SVGIG (reference sequence). This CDR3 is built from 17 residues. The V and J ends lost 2 bases and 6 bases, in that order; junction bases with no gene match: 17. CDR3 DNA sequence: TGTGCCTGGAGTATAACACGGACAGGGCTTTATCTTCATGGCTACACCTTC. This encodes CAWSITRTGLYLHGYTF.

The chain links TRBV28 to TRBJ1-2; 8 bases match TRBD1. The germline V gene encodes CDR1 MDHEN and CDR2 SYDVKM. V was pared by 3 bases and J by 3 bases, with 3 bases of the junction left unmatched. This CDR3 comprises 14 residues. CDR3 sequence: CASSLDREDYGYTF. The CDR3, as DNA: TGTGCCAGCAGTTTGGACAGGGAGGACTATGGCTACACCTTC.

The V gene is TRBV7-2, the J gene TRBJ1-1; TRBD1 matches 7 bases. Looked up from germline, CDR1 is SGHTA and CDR2 is FQGNSA. The CDR3 sequence is 14 residues long. V was clipped by 4 bases and J by 4 bases; unmatched bases: 6. CDR3 nucleotide sequence: TGTGCCAGCAGCTCCCGACAGGGAAGCACTGAAGCTTTCTTT. Its protein product is CASSSRQGSTEAFF.

J is TRBJ1-1 and V is TRBV2; 7 nucleotides agree with TRBD1. V lost 6 bases to trimming and J lost 1 base; unmatched junction nucleotides: 14. The CDR3 is 17 residues long. From germline, CDR1 is SNHLY and CDR2 FYNNEI. CDR3 in amino acids: CASRETTGAAGNTEAFF. Here the CDR3 DNA reads TGTGCCAGCAGGGAAACAACAGGGGCCGCGGGGAACACTGAAGCTTTCTTT. Complete variable domain (other parts from reference TRBV2 and TRBJ1-1): EPEVTQTPSHQVTQMGQEVILRCVPISNHLYFYWYRQILGQKVEFLVSFYNNEISEKSEIFDDQFSVERPDGSNFTLKIRSTKLEDSAMYFCASRETTGAAGNTEAFFGQGTRLTVV.

The genes are TRBV6-5 and TRBJ1-2; D is uncertain. Trimming took off 2 bases at V and 2 bases at J, with 9 bases between the two ends. Germline values: CDR1 MNHEY, CDR2 SVGAGI. The CDR3 sequence is 14 residues long. The CDR3 spells CASSYRTGNYGYTF. CDR3 DNA: TGTGCCAGCAGTTACAGGACGGGAAACTATGGCTACACCTTC.

The chain is built from TRBV28 and TRBJ2-5; possibly TRBD1 for D (7 bases). Germline loops: CDR1 MDHEN, CDR2 SYDVKM. The CDR3 has 14 residues. V was shortened by 6 bases and J by 4 bases, with 15 bases between the two germline ends. CDR3 bases: TGTGCCAGCAGCCTGAGACAGGGAGGAGAGACCCAGTACTTC. This encodes CASSLRQGGETQYF.

The CDR3, as DNA: TGTGCCAGCAGTGAAGTGGGGGCGAGTGAAGCTTTCTTT. This codes for CASSEVGASEAFF. The chain links TRBV2 to TRBJ1-1; tentatively, D is TRBD1 (6 bases). Germline CDR1 is SNHLY and CDR2 is FYNNEI. Trimming took off 1 base at V and 7 bases at J, with 10 bases between the two ends. The CDR3 consists of 13 residues. Based on the CDR3 plus reference TRBV2 and TRBJ1-1, the full variable domain is EPEVTQTPSHQVTQMGQEVILRCVPISNHLYFYWYRQILGQKVEFLVSFYNNEISEKSEIFDDQFSVERPDGSNFTLKIRSTKLEDSAMYFCASSEVGASEAFFGQGTRLTVV.

This sequence joins TRBV5-1 and TRBJ2-7, with 10 bases that match TRBD1. The CDR3 spans 13 residues. The V and J ends lost 5 bases and 5 bases, in that order; junction bases with no gene match: 4. CDR1 and CDR2 from the germline V gene are SGHRS and YFSETQ. CDR3 nucleotide sequence: TGCGCCAGCAGTAGGGACAGGGGTGACGAGCAGTACTTC. Its translation: CASSRDRGDEQYF. Using reference TRBV5-1 and TRBJ2-7 for the parts outside the CDR3, the full variable domain is KAGVTQTPRYLIKTRGQQVTLSCSPISGHRSVSWYQQTPGQGLQFLFEYFSETQRNKGNFPGRFSGRQFSNSRSEMNVSTLELGDSALYLCASSRDRGDEQYFGPGTRLTVT.

This rearrangement joins TRBV2 to TRBJ2-7; a possible D gene is TRBD2 (6 bases). Germline lookup yields CDR1 SNHLY and CDR2 FYNNEI. The CDR3 runs 15 residues. V lost 2 bases to trimming and J lost 2 bases, with 13 bases between them. The chain's CDR3 is CASSESRGKPYEQYF. CDR3 in DNA: TGTGCCAGCAGTGAATCCCGGGGGAAACCCTACGAGCAGTACTTC.

About this clone itself: This sample includes further DNA sequences coding for the same CDR3. J is TRBJ1-5 and V is TRBV30; D may be TRBD1 (5 bases). The CDR3 has 13 residues. Germline CDR1 reads GTSNPN; CDR2 reads SVGIG (reference sequence). V was clipped by 3 bases and J by 0 bases, with 6 bases between them. Here the CDR3 DNA reads TGTGCCTGGAGCAGGGATAGCAATCAGCCCCAGCATTTT. Protein product: CAWSRDSNQPQHF.

The J gene is TRBJ1-1, the V gene TRBV3-1 (or the pseudogene TRBV3-2), with a tentative D call TRBD1 (5 bases). This CDR3 contains 15 residues. CDR1 is LGHDT and CDR2 is YNNKEL in the germline V gene (reference sequence). V gave up 1 base and J gave up 0 bases, with 9 bases separating them. CDR3 sequence reads: CASSQAEGVNTEAFF. The DNA of the CDR3 is TGTGCCAGCAGCCAAGCTGAAGGGGTGAACACTGAAGCTTTCTTT.

The genes are TRBV25-1 and TRBJ2-3; no clear D. Germline CDR1 and CDR2: MGHDK and SYGVNS. Trimming pared 8 bases from V and 0 bases from J, leaving 15 bases between. The CDR3 is 15 amino acids. CDR3 DNA: TGTGCCAGCTCCGAAGTTAGATCTAGCACAGATACGCAGTATTTT. Translating it yields CASSEVRSSTDTQYF.

CDR3 nucleotide sequence: TGTGCCAGCAGCCAAGGCATTAGTTACACTGAAGCTTTCTTT. Its protein product is CASSQGISYTEAFF. The rearrangement uses TRBV3-1 (or the pseudogene TRBV3-2) and TRBJ1-1; no clear D gene. There are 14 residues in the CDR3. The V end lost 1 base, the J end lost 3 bases, and 9 bases lay between the germline ends. Per germline, CDR1 LGHDT and CDR2 YNNKEL (reference sequence).

The chain recombines TRBV5-5 with TRBJ1-1, with a possible D match to TRBD1 (6 bases). CDR1 is SGHKS, CDR2 YYEKEE, per germline (reference sequence). The length of the CDR3 is 14 residues. Trimming cost V 2 bases and J 0 bases, with 8 bases left between them. The DNA of the CDR3 is TGTGCCAGCAGCTTCACAGGGCTGAACACTGAAGCTTTCTTT. It specifies CASSFTGLNTEAFF.

The chain uses TRBV10-1 and TRBJ2-2; D ambiguous. Germline V gene sequence: CDR1 WNHNN, CDR2 SYGVQD (reference sequence). There are 14 residues in the CDR3. Trimming shortened V by 6 bases and J by 0 bases, and 8 bases separated the two germline ends. As DNA, the CDR3 is TGCGCCAGCAGACCGGAGACGAACACCGGGGAGCTGTTTTTT. It yields the protein CASRPETNTGELFF.

The chain uses TRBV5-1 and TRBJ2-1; TRBD1 is a possible D gene (5 bases). Trimming removed 1 base at V and 5 bases at J, with 7 bases between. This CDR3 is 13 amino acids long. The germline V gene encodes CDR1 SGHRS and CDR2 YFSETQ. CDR3 loop: CASSLPGNNEQFF. CDR3 nucleotide sequence: TGCGCCAGCAGCTTGCCAGGGAACAATGAGCAGTTCTTC.

The genes are TRBV4-1 and TRBJ1-2; 7 bases match TRBD1. V dropped 3 bases and J dropped 4; count of bases not matched to a gene: 11. The CDR3 consists of 16 residues. CDR1 MGHRA and CDR2 YSYEKL come from the germline V gene. The CDR3 loop reads CASSQNRDSLSYGYTF. The CDR3 coding sequence is TGCGCCAGCAGCCAGAACCGGGACAGCCTATCCTATGGCTACACCTTC.

A word on this clone: The junction does not match germline at one end; this may be a read error. J is TRBJ2-7 and V is TRBV18; 9 nucleotides match TRBD2. This CDR3 is 16 amino acids long. Looked up from germline, CDR1 is KGHSH and CDR2 is LQKENI. CDR3 in amino acids: CASPPTSGGLSYEQYF. Written as DNA, the CDR3 is TGTGCCAGCCCACCGACTAGCGGTGGCCTCTCCTACGAGCAGTACTTC.